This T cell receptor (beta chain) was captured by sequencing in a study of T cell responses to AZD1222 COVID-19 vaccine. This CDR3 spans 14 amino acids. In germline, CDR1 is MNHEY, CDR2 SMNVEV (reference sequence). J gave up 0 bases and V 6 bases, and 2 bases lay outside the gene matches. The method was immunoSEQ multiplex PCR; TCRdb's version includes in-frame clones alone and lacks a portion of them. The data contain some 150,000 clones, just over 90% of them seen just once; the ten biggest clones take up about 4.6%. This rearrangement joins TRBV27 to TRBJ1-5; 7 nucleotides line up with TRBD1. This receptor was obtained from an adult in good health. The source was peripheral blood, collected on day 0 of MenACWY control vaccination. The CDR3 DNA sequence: TGTGCCAGCAGCCAGGGGGTTAGCAATCAGCCCCAGCATTTT. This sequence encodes CASSQGVSNQPQHF.